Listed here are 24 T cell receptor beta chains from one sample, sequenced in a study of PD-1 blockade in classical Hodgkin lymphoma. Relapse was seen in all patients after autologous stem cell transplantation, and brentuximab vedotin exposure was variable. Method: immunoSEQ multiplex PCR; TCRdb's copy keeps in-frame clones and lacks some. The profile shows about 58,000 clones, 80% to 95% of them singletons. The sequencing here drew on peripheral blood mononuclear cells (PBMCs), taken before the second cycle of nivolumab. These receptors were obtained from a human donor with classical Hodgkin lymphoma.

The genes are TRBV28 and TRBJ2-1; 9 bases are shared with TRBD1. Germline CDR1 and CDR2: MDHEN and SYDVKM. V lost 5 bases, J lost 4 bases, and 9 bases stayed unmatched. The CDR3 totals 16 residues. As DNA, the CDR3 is TGTGCCAGCAGTCGGATGGGACAGGGCCTTTACAATGAGCAGTTCTTC. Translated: CASSRMGQGLYNEQFF.

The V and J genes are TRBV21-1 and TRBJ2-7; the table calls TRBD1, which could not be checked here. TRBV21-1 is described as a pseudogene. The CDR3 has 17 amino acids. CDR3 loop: CASSKVVSGTEPYEQYF. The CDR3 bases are TGTGCCAGCAGCAAAGTTGTTTCGGGGACAGAACCCTACGAGCAGTACTTC.

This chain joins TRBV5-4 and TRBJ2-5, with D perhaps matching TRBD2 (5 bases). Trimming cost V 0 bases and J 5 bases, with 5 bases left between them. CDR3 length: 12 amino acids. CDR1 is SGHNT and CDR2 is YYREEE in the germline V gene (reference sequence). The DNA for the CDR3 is TGTGCCAGCAGCTTGGCGGGGGAGACCCAGTACTTC. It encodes CASSLAGETQYF.

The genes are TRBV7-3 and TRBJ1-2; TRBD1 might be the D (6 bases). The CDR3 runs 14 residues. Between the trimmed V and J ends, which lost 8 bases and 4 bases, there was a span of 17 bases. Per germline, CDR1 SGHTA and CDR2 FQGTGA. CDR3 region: CASGSSGGVYGYTF. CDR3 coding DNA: TGTGCCAGCGGATCTTCGGGGGGCGTCTATGGCTACACCTTC.

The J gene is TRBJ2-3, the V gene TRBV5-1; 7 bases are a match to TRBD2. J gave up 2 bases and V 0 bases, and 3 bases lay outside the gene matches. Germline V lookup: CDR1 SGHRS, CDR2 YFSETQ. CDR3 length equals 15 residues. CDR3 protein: CASSLGGSSTDTQYF. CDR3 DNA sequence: TGCGCCAGCAGCTTGGGCGGGAGTTCCACAGATACGCAGTATTTT.

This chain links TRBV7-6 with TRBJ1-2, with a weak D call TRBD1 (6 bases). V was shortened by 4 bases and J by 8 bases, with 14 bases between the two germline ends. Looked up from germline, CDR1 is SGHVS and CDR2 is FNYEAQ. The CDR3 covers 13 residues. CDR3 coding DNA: TGTGCCAGCAGCTACGAGACAGGATGGGGCTACACCTTC. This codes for CASSYETGWGYTF. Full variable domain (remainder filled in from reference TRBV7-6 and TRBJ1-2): GAGVSQSPRYKVTKRGQDVALRCDPISGHVSLYWYRQALGQGPEFLTYFNYEAQQDKSGLPNDRFSAERPEGSISTLTIQRTEQRDSAMYRCASSYETGWGYTFGSGTRLTVV.

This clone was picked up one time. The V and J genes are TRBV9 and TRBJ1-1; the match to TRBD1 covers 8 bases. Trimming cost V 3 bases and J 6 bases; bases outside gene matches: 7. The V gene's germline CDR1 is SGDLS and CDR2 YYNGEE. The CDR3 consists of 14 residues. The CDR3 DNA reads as TGTGCCAGCAGCGCGGACAGGGAAGGAGCTGAAGCTTTCTTT. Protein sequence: CASSADREGAEAFF.

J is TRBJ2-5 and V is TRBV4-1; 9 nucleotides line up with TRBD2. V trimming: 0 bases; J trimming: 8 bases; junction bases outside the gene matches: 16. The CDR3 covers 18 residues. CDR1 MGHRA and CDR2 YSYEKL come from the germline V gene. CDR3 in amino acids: CASSQDRVLAGEVKTQYF. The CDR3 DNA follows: TGCGCCAGCAGCCAAGATCGGGTTTTAGCGGGGGAAGTGAAAACCCAGTACTTC.

The CDR3 is CASSPGTTPWEQYF. CDR3 coding DNA: TGCGCCAGCAGCCCTGGGACTACCCCATGGGAGCAGTACTTC. The chain combines TRBV4-3 with TRBJ2-7; TRBD2 matches 7 bases. J was trimmed by 7 bases and V by 4 bases; bases with no gene match: 10. The germline gives CDR1 LGHNA, CDR2 YSLEER. CDR3 length: 14 amino acids.

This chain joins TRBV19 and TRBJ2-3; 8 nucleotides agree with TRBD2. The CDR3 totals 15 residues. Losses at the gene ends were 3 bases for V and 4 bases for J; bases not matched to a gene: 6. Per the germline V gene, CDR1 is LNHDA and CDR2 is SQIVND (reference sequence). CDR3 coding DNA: TGTGCCAGTAGTATCGCGGCGGGGGGACCAGATACGCAGTATTTT. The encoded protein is CASSIAAGGPDTQYF.

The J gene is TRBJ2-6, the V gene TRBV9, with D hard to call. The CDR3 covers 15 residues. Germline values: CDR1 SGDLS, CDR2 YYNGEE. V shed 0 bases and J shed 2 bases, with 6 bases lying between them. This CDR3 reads CASSVELAGANVLTF. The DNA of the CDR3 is TGTGCCAGCAGCGTAGAACTGGCTGGGGCCAACGTCCTGACTTTC.

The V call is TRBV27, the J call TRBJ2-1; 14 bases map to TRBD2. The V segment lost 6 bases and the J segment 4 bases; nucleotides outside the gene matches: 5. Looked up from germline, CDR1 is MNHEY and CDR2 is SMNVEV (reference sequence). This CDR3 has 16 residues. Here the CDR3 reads CASRRTSGGQYNEQFF. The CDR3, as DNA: TGTGCCAGCAGACGGACTAGCGGGGGGCAATACAATGAGCAGTTCTTC.

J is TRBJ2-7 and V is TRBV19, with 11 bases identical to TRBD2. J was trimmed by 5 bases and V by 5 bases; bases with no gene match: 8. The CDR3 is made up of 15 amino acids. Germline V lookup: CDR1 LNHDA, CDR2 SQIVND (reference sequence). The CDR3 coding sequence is TGTGCCAGTAGTCCAAGACTAGCGGGGAGCAACGAGCAGTACTTC. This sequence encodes CASSPRLAGSNEQYF.

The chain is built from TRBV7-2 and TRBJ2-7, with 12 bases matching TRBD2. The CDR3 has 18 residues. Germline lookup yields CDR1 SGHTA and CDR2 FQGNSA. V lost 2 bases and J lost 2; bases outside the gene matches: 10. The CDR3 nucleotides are TGTGCCAGCAGCTTACCCAAACTAGCGGGAGGAGACCCCTACGAGCAGTACTTC. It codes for CASSLPKLAGGDPYEQYF. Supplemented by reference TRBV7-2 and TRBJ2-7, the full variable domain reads GAGVSQSPSNKVTEKGKDVELRCDPISGHTALYWYRQSLGQGLEFLIYFQGNSAPDKSGLPSDRFSAERTGGSVSTLTIQRTQQEDSAVYLCASSLPKLAGGDPYEQYFGPGTRLTVT.

Written as DNA, the CDR3 is TGTGCCAGCAGTGAATGGCCAGTTGAGGGAAAACTGTTTTTT. Translating gives CASSEWPVEGKLFF. The V gene is TRBV6-1, the J gene TRBJ1-4; no definite D call. Trimming stripped 2 bases from V and 10 bases from J, with 14 bases between. Germline CDR1 reads MNHNS; CDR2 reads SASEGT. The CDR3 is made up of 14 amino acids.

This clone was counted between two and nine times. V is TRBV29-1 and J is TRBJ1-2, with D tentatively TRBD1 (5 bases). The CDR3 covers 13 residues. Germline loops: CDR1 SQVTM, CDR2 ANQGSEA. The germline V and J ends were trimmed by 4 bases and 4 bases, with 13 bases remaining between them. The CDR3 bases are TGCAGCGTTGGGGGAGGGGAGGGCTATGGCTACACCTTC. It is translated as CSVGGGEGYGYTF. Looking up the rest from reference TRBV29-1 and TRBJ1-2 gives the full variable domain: SAVISQKPSRDICQRGTSLTIQCQVDSQVTMMFWYRQQPGQSLTLIATANQGSEATYESGFVIDKFPISRPNLTFSTLTVSNMSPEDSSIYLCSVGGGEGYGYTFGSGTRLTVV.

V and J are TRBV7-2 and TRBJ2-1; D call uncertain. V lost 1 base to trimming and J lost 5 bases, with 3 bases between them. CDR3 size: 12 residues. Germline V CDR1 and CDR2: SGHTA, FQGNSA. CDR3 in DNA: TGTGCCAGCAGCTTAGGTCACAATGAGCAGTTCTTC. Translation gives CASSLGHNEQFF.

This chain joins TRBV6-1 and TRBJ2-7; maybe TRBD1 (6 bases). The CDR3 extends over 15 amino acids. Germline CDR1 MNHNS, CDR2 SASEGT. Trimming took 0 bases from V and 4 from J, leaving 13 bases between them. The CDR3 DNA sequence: TGTGCCAGCAGTGAAGCACCGGGGACAAGGTACGAGCAGTACTTC. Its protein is CASSEAPGTRYEQYF.

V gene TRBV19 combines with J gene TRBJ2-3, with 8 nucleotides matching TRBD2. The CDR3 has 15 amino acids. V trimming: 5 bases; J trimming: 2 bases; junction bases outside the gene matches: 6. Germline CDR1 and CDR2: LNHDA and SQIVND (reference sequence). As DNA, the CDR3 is TGTGCCAGTAGTCCGGCGGGAGGCCCCACAGATACGCAGTATTTT. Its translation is CASSPAGGPTDTQYF.

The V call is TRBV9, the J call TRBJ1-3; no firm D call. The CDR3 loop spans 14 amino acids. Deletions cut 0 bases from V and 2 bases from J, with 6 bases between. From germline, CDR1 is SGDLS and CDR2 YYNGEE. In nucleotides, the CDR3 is TGTGCCAGCAGCGTAGGGGAACCTGGAAACACCATATATTTT. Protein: CASSVGEPGNTIYF.

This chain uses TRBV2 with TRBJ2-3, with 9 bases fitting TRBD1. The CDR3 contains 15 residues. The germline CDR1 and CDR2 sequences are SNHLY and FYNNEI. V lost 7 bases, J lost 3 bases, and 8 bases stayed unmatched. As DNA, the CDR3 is TGTGCCAGCACTGGACAGGGGAGGGGTACAGATACGCAGTATTTT. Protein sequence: CASTGQGRGTDTQYF.

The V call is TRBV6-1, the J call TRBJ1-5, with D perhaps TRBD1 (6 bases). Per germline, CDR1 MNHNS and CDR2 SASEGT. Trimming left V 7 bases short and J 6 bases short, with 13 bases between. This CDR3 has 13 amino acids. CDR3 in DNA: TGTGCCAGCAAGCAGGGGTGGGGTCAGCCCCAGCATTTT. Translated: CASKQGWGQPQHF.

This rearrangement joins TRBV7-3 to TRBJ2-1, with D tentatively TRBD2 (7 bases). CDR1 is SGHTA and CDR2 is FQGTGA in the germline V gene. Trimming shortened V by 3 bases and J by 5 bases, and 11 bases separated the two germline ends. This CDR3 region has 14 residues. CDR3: CASSFGGPDNEQFF. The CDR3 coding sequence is TGTGCCAGCAGCTTCGGGGGGCCGGACAATGAGCAGTTCTTC.

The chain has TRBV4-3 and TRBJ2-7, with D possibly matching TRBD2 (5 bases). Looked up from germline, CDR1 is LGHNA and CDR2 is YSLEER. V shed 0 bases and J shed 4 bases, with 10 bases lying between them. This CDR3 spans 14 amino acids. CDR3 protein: CASSQDRGSYEQYF. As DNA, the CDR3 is TGCGCCAGCAGCCAAGATCGGGGATCGTACGAGCAGTACTTC.